The source of this T cell receptor beta chain is a study of cytomegalovirus exposure and HLA in healthy donors. Study-level points and caveats: An ancestry cluster, one associated with Asian ancestry, reportedly showed fewer N-insertions than the 666-donor mean in a later analysis. TCR beta chains numbering some 160 were designated cytomegalovirus-associated.

This CDR3 has 14 amino acids. From germline, CDR1 is SEHNR and CDR2 FQNEAQ (reference sequence). Losses at the gene ends were 4 bases for V and 4 bases for J; bases not matched to a gene: 1. Points on this clone: The antigen is unknown.

13 Jbeta primers and 60 Vbeta primers were used for the PCR. Generated by immunoSEQ multiplex PCR, the TCRdb table keeps only in-frame clones and is missing some. The repertoire holds some 170,000 clones, more than 65% seen once, with roughly 2.7% in the top ten. The sequence came from a female donor in good health and CMV-seronegative. Source material: PBMCs. The chain combines TRBV7-9 with TRBJ2-2, with 9 bases aligning to TRBD1. The CDR3 nucleotides read TGTGCCAGCAGCTGGGACAGGGTCACCGGGGAGCTGTTTTTT. Its protein product is CASSWDRVTGELFF. Filled out from reference TRBV7-9 and TRBJ2-2, the complete variable domain reads DTGVSQNPRHKITKRGQNVTFRCDPISEHNRLYWYRQTLGQGPEFLTYFQNEAQLEKSRLLSDRFSAERPKGSFSTLEIQRTEQGDSAMYLCASSWDRVTGELFFGEGSRLTVL.